The table lists the clone carrying this T cell receptor beta chain with a few counts. As yet, its antigen is unknown. In making TCR beta libraries, quantitative 5'-RACE with molecular barcodes was used. TCRdb reanalysed the 5' RACE reads using MiXCR and keeps one entry per CDR3 protein. The repertoire has over 600,000 distinct CDR3 sequences, roughly 20% of them found once; the top ten carry about 19%. The data were taken from a study of CD8 T cells in ankylosing spondylitis. Study outcomes and limitations: Blood from ankylosing spondylitis patients appeared to carry a characteristic roughly eight-variant TCR beta motif. Researchers report that disease-linked clones proved CD8+ and relatively rare in peripheral blood. Disease-linked clones reportedly showed significant enrichment in matched ankylosing spondylitis synovial fluid. Some motif variants had been reported before (in reactive arthritis synovial fluid and blood).

The CDR3 extends over 17 amino acids. Trimming removed 5 bases at V and 1 base at J, with 17 bases between. CDR1 is SGHTA, CDR2 FQGNSA, per germline. The chain has TRBV7-2 and TRBJ2-2, with a tentative D call TRBD2 (7 bases). The receptor was derived from a male donor with ankylosing spondylitis. Sequencing was performed on blood, either unsorted or a sorted T cell fraction (not recorded which). CDR3 residues: CASSPTGRGRNTGELFF. In DNA form, the CDR3 reads TGTGCCAGCAGCCCCACAGGGAGGGGGAGGAACACCGGGGAGCTGTTTTTT.